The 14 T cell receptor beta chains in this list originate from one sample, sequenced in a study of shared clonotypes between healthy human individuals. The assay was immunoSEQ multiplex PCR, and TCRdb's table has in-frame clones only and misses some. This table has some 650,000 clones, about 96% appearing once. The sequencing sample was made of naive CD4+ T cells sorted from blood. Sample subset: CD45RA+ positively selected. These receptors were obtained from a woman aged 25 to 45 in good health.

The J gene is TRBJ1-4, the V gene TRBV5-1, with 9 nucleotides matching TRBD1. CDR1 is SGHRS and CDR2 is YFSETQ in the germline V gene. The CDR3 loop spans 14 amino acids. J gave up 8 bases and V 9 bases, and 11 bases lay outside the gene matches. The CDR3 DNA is TGCGCCACTTCTCCGGGACAGGGCAGGGAAAAACTGTTTTTT. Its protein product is CATSPGQGREKLFF.

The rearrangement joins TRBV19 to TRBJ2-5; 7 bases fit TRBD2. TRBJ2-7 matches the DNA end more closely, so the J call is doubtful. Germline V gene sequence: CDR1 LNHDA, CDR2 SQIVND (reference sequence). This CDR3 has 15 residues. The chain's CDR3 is CASSREGLGSYEQYF. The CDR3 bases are TGTGCCAGTAGTAGGGAGGGGCTGGGCTCCTACGAGCAGTACTTC.

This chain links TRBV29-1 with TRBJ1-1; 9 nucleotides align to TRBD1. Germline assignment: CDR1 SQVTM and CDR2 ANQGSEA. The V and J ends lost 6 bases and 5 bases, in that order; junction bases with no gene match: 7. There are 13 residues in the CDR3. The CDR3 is CSVVGTGITEAFF. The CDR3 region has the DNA TGCAGCGTCGTTGGGACAGGGATAACTGAAGCTTTCTTT.

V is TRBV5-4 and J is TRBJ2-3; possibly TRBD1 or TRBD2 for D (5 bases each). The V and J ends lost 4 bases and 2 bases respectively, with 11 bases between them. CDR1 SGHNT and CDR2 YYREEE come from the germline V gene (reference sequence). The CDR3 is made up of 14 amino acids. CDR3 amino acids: CASSRVGDTDTQYF. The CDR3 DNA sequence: TGTGCCAGCAGCCGGGTGGGGGACACAGATACGCAGTATTTT. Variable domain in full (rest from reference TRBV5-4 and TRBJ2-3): ETGVTQSPTHLIKTRGQQVTLRCSSQSGHNTVSWYQQALGQGPQFIFQYYREEENGRGNFPPRFSGLQFPNYSSELNVNALELDDSALYLCASSRVGDTDTQYFGPGTRLTVL.

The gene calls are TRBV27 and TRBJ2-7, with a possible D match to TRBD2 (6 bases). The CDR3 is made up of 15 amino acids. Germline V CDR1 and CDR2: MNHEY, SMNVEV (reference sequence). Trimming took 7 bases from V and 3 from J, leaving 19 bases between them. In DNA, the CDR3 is TGTGCCAGCACCAGCGACCGGGACTTCGTCTACGAGCAGTACTTC. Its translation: CASTSDRDFVYEQYF.

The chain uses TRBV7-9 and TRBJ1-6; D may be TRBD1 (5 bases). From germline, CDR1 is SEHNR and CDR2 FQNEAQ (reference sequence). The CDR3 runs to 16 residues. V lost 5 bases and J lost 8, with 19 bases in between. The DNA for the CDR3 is TGTGCCAGCAGCGAAAGCCTACGCTCAGGGCATTCACCCCTCCACTTT. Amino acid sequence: CASSESLRSGHSPLHF.

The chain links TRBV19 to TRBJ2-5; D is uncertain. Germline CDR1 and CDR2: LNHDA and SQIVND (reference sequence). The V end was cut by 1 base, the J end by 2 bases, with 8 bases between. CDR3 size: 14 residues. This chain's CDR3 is CASSIGNLQETQYF. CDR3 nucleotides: TGTGCCAGTAGTATAGGGAATTTACAAGAGACCCAGTACTTC. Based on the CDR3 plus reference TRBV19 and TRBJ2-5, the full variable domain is DGGITQSPKYLFRKEGQNVTLSCEQNLNHDAMYWYRQDPGQGLRLIYYSQIVNDFQKGDIAEGYSVSREKKESFPLTVTSAQKNPTAFYLCASSIGNLQETQYFGPGTRLLVL.

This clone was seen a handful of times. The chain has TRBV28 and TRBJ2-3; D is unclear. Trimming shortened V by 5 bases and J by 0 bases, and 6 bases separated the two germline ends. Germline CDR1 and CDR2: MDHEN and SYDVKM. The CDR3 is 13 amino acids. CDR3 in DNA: TGTGCCAGCAGTACACCTAGCACAGATACGCAGTATTTT. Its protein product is CASSTPSTDTQYF. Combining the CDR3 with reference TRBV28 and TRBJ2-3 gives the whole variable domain DVKVTQSSRYLVKRTGEKVFLECVQDMDHENMFWYRQDPGLGLRLIYFSYDVKMKEKGDIPEGYSVSREKKERFSLILESASTNQTSMYLCASSTPSTDTQYFGPGTRLTVL.

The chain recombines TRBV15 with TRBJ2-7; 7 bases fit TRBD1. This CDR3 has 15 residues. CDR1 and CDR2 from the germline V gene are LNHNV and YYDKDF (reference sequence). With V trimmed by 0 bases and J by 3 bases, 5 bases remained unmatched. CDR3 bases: TGTGCCACCAGCAGAGATCAAGGGGGCAACTACGAGCAGTACTTC. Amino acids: CATSRDQGGNYEQYF. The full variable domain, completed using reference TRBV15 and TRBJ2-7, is DAMVIQNPRYQVTQFGKPVTLSCSQTLNHNVMYWYQQKSSQAPKLLFHYYDKDFNNEADTPDNFQSRRPNTSFCFLDIRSPGLGDTAMYLCATSRDQGGNYEQYFGPGTRLTVT.

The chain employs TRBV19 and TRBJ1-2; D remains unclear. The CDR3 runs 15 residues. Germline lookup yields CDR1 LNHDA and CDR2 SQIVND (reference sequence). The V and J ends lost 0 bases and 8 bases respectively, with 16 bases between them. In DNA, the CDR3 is TGTGCCAGTAGTATAGAGGGATTGAGCCTGGCGGGCTACACCTTC. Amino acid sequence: CASSIEGLSLAGYTF.

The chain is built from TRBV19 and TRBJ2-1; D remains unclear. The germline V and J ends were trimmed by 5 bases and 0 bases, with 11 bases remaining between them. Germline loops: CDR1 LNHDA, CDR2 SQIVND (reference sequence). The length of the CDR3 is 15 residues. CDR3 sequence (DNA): TGTGCCAGTAGTCCCCGTATGAGCTCCTACAATGAGCAGTTCTTC. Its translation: CASSPRMSSYNEQFF. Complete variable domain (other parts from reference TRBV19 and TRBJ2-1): DGGITQSPKYLFRKEGQNVTLSCEQNLNHDAMYWYRQDPGQGLRLIYYSQIVNDFQKGDIAEGYSVSREKKESFPLTVTSAQKNPTAFYLCASSPRMSSYNEQFFGPGTRLTVL.

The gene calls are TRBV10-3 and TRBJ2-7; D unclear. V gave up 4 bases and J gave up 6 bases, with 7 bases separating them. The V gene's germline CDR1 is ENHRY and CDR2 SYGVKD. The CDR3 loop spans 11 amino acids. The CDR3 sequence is CAISGYGEQYF. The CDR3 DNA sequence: TGTGCCATCAGTGGGTATGGCGAGCAGTACTTC.

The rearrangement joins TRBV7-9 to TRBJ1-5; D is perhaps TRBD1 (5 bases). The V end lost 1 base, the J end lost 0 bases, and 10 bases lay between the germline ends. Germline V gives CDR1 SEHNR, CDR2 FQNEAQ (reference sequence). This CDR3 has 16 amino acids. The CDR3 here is CASSLGGDNSNQPQHF. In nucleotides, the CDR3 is TGTGCCAGCAGCTTAGGGGGCGACAATAGCAATCAGCCCCAGCATTTT.

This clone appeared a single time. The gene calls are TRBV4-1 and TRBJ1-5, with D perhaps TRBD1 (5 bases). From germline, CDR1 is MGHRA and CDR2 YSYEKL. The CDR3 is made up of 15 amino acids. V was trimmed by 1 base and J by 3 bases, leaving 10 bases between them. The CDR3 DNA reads TGCGCCAGCAGCCAAGTGGGGGGAAACAATCAGCCCCAGCATTTT. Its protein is CASSQVGGNNQPQHF.